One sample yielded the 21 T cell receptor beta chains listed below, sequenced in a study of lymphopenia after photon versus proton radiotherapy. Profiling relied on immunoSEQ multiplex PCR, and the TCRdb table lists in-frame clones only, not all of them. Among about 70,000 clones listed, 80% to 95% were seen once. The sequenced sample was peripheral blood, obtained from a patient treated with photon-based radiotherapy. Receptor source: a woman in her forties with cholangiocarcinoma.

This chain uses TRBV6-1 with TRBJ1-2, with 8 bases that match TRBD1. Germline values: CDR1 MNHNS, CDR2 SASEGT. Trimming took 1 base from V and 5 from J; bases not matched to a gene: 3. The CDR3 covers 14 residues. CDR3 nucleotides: TGTGCCAGCAGTGAAGGGACAGGGAGGTATGGCTACACCTTC. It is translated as CASSEGTGRYGYTF.

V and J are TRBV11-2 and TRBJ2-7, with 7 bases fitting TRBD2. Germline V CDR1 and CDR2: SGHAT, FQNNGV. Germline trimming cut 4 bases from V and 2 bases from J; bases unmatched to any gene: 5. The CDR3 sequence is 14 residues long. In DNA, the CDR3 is TGTGCCAGCAGCTCACCCGGACTAGCCTACGAGCAGTACTTC. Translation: CASSSPGLAYEQYF.

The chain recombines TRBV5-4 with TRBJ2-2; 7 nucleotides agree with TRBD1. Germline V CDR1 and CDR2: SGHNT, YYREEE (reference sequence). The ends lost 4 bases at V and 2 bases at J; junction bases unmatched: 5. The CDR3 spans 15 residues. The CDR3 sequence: CASSHNRGNTGELFF. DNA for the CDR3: TGTGCCAGCAGCCATAACAGGGGAAACACCGGGGAGCTGTTTTTT.

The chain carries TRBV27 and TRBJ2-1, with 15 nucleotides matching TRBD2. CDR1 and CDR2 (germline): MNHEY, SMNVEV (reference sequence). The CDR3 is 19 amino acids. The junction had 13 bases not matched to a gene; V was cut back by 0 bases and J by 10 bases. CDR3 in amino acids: CASSLSRTSGRALTTEQFF. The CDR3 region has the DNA TGTGCCAGCAGTTTATCAAGGACTAGCGGGAGGGCCCTGACGACAGAGCAGTTCTTC.

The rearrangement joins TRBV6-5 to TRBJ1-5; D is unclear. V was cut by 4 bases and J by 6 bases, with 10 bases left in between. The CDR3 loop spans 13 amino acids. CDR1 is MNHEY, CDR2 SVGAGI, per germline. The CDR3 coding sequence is TGTGCCAGCAGTTCAGCCCCAGGTCAGCCCCAGCATTTT. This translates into CASSSAPGQPQHF.

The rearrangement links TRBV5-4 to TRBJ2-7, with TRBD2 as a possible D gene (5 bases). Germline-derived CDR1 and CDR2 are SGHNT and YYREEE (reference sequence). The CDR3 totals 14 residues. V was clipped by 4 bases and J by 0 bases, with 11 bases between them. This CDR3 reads CASSQEASSYEQYF. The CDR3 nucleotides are TGTGCCAGCAGCCAGGAGGCTAGCTCCTACGAGCAGTACTTC.

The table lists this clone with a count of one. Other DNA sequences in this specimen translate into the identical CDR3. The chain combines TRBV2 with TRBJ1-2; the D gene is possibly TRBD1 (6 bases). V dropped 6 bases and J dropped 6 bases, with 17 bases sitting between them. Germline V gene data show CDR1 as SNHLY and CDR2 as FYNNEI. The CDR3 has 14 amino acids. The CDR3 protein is CASSEQGLGDGYTF. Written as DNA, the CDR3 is TGTGCCAGCAGCGAACAGGGACTGGGGGATGGCTACACCTTC. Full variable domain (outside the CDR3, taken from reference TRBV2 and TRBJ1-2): EPEVTQTPSHQVTQMGQEVILRCVPISNHLYFYWYRQILGQKVEFLVSFYNNEISEKSEIFDDQFSVERPDGSNFTLKIRSTKLEDSAMYFCASSEQGLGDGYTFGSGTRLTVV.

CDR3 sequence: CASRKGDQPQHF. The CDR3 DNA reads as TGTGCCAGCAGAAAGGGTGACCAGCCCCAGCATTTT. The chain combines TRBV6-6 with TRBJ1-5; no reliable D call. Trimming stripped 6 bases from V and 7 bases from J, with 10 bases between. The CDR3 runs 12 residues. Germline-derived CDR1 and CDR2 are MNHNY and SVGAGI (reference sequence).

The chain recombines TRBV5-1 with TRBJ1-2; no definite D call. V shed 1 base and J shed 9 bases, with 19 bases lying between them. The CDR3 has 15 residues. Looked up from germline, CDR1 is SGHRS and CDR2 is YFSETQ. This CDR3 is CASSLYSGALLSYTF. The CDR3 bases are TGCGCCAGCAGCTTGTACTCAGGAGCGCTCTTGAGCTACACCTTC.

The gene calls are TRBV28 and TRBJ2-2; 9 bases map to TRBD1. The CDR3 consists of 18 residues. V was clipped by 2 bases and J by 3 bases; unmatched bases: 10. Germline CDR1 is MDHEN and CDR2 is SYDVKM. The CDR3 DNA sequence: TGTGCCAGCAGTTTAATCCCCACAGGGGGCCTGGACACCGGGGAGCTGTTTTTT. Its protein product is CASSLIPTGGLDTGELFF.

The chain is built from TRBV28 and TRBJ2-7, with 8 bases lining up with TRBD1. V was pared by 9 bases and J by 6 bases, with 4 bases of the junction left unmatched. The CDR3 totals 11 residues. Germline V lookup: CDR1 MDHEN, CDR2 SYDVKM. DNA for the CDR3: TGTGCCAGTCAGACAGGGGTCGAGCAGTACTTC. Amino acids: CASQTGVEQYF. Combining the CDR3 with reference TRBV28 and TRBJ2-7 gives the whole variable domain DVKVTQSSRYLVKRTGEKVFLECVQDMDHENMFWYRQDPGLGLRLIYFSYDVKMKEKGDIPEGYSVSREKKERFSLILESASTNQTSMYLCASQTGVEQYFGPGTRLTVT.

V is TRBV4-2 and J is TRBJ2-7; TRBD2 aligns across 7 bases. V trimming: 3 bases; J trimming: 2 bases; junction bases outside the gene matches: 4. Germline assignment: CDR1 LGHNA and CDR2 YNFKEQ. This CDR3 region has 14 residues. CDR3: CASSQGAGPYEQYF. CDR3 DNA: TGTGCCAGCAGCCAGGGAGCGGGACCCTACGAGCAGTACTTC.

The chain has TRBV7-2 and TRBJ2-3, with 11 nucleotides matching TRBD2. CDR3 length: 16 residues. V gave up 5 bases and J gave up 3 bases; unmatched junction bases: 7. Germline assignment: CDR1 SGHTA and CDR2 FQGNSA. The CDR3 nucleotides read TGTGCCAGCAGCGTGGGGACTAGCGGATTGACAGATACGCAGTATTTT. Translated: CASSVGTSGLTDTQYF.

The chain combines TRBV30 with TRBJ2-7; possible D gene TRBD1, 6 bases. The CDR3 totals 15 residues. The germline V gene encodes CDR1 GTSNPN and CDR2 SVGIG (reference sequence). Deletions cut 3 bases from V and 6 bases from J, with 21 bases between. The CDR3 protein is CAWRMGRGKGREQYF. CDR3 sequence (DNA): TGTGCCTGGAGGATGGGCAGGGGAAAGGGACGCGAGCAGTACTTC. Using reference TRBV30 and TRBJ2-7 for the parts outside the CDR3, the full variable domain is SQTIHQWPATLVQPVGSPLSLECTVEGTSNPNLYWYRQAAGRGLQLLFYSVGIGQISSEVPQNLSASRPQDRQFILSSKKLLLSDSGFYLCAWRMGRGKGREQYFGPGTRLTVT.

The CDR3 is CASSFSGNDEQFF. The CDR3 DNA reads as TGTGCCAGCAGCTTCAGCGGGAACGATGAGCAGTTCTTC. This chain joins TRBV6-5 and TRBJ2-1, with 7 bases identical to TRBD2. This CDR3 contains 13 residues. Germline-derived CDR1 and CDR2 are MNHEY and SVGAGI. V dropped 6 bases and J dropped 8; count of bases not matched to a gene: 7.

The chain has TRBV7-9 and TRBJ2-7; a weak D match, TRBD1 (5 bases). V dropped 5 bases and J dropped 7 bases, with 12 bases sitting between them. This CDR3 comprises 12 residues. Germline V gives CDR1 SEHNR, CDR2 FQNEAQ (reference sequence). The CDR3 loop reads CASSAIRGEQYF. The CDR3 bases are TGTGCCAGCAGCGCCATAAGGGGAGAGCAGTACTTC.

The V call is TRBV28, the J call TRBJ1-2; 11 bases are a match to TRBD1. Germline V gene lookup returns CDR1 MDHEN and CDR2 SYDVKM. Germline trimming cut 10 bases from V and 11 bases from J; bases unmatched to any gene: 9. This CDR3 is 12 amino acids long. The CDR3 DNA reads TGTGCCATCTTGGGACAGGGGGTTCGGTACACCTTC. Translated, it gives CAILGQGVRYTF.

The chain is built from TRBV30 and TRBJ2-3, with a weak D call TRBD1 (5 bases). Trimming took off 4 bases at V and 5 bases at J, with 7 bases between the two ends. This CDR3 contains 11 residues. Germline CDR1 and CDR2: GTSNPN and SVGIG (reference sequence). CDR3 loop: CAWTGKDTQYF. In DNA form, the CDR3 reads TGTGCCTGGACAGGGAAAGATACGCAGTATTTT.

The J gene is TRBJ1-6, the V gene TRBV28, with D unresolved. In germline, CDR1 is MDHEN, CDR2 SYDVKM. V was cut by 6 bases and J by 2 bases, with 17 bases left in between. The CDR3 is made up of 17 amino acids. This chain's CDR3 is CASRFPGTQTYNSPLHF. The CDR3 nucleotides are TGTGCCAGCAGATTCCCGGGAACTCAAACCTATAATTCACCCCTCCACTTT.

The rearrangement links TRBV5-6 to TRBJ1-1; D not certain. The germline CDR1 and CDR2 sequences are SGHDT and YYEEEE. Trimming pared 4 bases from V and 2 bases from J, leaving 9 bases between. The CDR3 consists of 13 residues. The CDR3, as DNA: TGTGCCAGCAGCCCCCGATCCAACACTGAAGCTTTCTTT. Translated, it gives CASSPRSNTEAFF.

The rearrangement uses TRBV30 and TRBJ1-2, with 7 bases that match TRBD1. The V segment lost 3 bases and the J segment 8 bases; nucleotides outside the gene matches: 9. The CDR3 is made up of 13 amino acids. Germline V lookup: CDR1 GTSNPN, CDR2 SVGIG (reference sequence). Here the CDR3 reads CAWSERQGGGYTF. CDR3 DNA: TGTGCCTGGAGCGAGCGACAGGGAGGGGGCTACACCTTC.